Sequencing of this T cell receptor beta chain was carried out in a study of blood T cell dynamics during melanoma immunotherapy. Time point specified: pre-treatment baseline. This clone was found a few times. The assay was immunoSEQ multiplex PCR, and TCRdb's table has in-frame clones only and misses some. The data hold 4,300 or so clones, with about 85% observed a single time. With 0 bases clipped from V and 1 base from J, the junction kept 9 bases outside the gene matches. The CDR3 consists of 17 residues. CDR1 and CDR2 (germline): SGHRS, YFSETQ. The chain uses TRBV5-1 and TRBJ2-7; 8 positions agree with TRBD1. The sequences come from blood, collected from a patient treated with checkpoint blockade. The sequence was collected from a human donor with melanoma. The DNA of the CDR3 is TGCGCCAGCAGCTTGGCCGCAGGGACAGGAGGGTCCTACGAGCAGTACTTC. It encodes CASSLAAGTGGSYEQYF.